The 9 T cell receptor beta chains given below trace back to one sample, sequenced in a study of human T cells and chemical hapten exposure. Time point meaning: pre-sensitization, week 0. The treatment is: therapeutic diphenylcyclopropenone sensitization with weekly scalp DPC. TCRdb passed the RACE reads through MiXCR, listing each CDR3 protein once. This sample has a few hundred thousand distinct CDR3 sequences; around 5.5% occur once, and the top ten carry under 9.5%. Specimen: whole blood, collected in connection with sensitization to the hapten diphenylcyclopropenone (DPC). These receptors all come from a woman aged 18-29 years with alopecia areata. Some clones in this sample may be carry-over from other donors' samples.

This clonotype showed up many times. The chain combines TRBV12-3 or TRBV12-4 with TRBJ2-5, with D possibly matching TRBD1 (5 bases). V dropped 1 base and J dropped 1 base, with 7 bases sitting between them. The CDR3 has 14 amino acids. CDR3 region: CASSLGGPQETQYF. The CDR3 bases are TGTGCCAGCAGTTTAGGGGGCCCCCAAGAGACCCAGTACTTC.

This clonotype was counted between two and nine times. The chain joins TRBV21-1 to TRBJ1-1; the table's D call of TRBD1 was not tested on the DNA. TRBV21-1 is a documented pseudogene. The CDR3 loop spans 17 amino acids. CDR3 in amino acids: CASSLKGGRGRGTEAFF. CDR3 coding DNA: TGTGCCAGCAGCCTCAAAGGTGGCAGGGGGCGTGGGACTGAAGCTTTCTTT.

The V gene is TRBV7-3, the J gene TRBJ2-1; 8 bases fit TRBD2. The V segment lost 2 bases and the J segment 9 bases; nucleotides outside the gene matches: 6. The CDR3 is 14 amino acids. Germline lookup yields CDR1 SGHTA and CDR2 FQGTGA. The CDR3 DNA sequence: TGTGCCAGCAGCTTATACAGCGGGGGACCTGAGCAGTTCTTC. It specifies CASSLYSGGPEQFF.

The J gene is TRBJ2-1, the V gene TRBV6-2 or TRBV6-3, with 15 bases fitting TRBD2. This CDR3 comprises 18 residues. J lost 4 bases, V lost 2 bases, and 6 bases had no gene match. Per germline, CDR1 MNHEY and CDR2 SVGEGT. The CDR3 loop reads CASSYPRTSGGVYNEQFF. The CDR3 nucleotides are TGTGCCAGCAGTTACCCGAGGACTAGCGGGGGGGTTTACAATGAGCAGTTCTTC.

This clonotype came up many times. The chain employs TRBV29-1 and TRBJ1-2, with D unclear. The CDR3 runs to 12 residues. CDR1 is SQVTM and CDR2 is ANQGSEA in the germline V gene. V dropped 2 bases and J dropped 4 bases, with 8 bases sitting between them. CDR3 sequence: CSVELTVYGYTF. The CDR3 DNA is TGCAGCGTTGAATTGACCGTCTATGGCTACACCTTC.

The table lists this clonotype with many counts. This chain links TRBV29-1 with TRBJ2-1; 9 bases are a match to TRBD2. Trimming took 4 bases from V and 9 from J; bases not matched to a gene: 7. This CDR3 is 13 amino acids long. Looked up from germline, CDR1 is SQVTM and CDR2 is ANQGSEA. The CDR3 DNA reads TGCAGCGTTGCTAGCGGGGACTGGGGTGAGCAGTTCTTC. Translation gives CSVASGDWGEQFF.

This clonotype was detected many times. The chain couples TRBV6-5 to TRBJ1-4; D not resolved. V was trimmed by 6 bases and J by 11 bases, leaving 16 bases between them. Germline values: CDR1 MNHEY, CDR2 SVGAGI. The CDR3 is 13 amino acids. The CDR3, as DNA: TGTGCCAGCAGAAACGGACCGGGCGGGAAACTGTTTTTT. Translation: CASRNGPGGKLFF.

The chain recombines TRBV12-3 or TRBV12-4 with TRBJ2-5; D may match TRBD1 or TRBD2 (5 bases each). V lost 3 bases and J 4 bases, leaving 18 bases between the germline ends. The CDR3 covers 16 residues. DNA for the CDR3: TGTGCCAGCAGTTTCAATGGGGGACCTGGTCGAGAGACCCAGTACTTC. Translation gives CASSFNGGPGRETQYF.

The V gene is TRBV7-2, the J gene TRBJ1-4, with D tentatively TRBD1 (6 bases). The CDR3 loop spans 15 amino acids. Germline CDR1 reads SGHTA; CDR2 reads FQGNSA. Trimming left V 4 bases short and J 5 bases short, with 14 bases between. The CDR3 sequence: CASSSLGGRNEKLFF. Written as DNA, the CDR3 is TGTGCCAGCAGCTCCCTGGGGGGCAGGAATGAAAAACTGTTTTTT.